Below, 23 T cell receptor beta chains from the same sample are listed, as sequenced in a study of CD8+ T cells in alopecia areata. RNA was extracted and reverse transcribed into cDNA as the sequencing template. Generated by immunoSEQ multiplex PCR, the TCRdb table keeps only in-frame clones and is missing some. The profile shows 200,000 to 250,000 clones, 57% of them singletons. The sequencing here drew on CD4+ T cells sorted from blood, taken at week 0. Source of these receptors: a human donor with alopecia areata.

V gene TRBV27 combines with J gene TRBJ1-2; unclear D gene. This CDR3 spans 15 amino acids. Trimming removed 0 bases at V and 10 bases at J, with 18 bases between. Germline V lookup: CDR1 MNHEY, CDR2 SMNVEV (reference sequence). CDR3 residues: CASSLSAGISYSYTF. In DNA, the CDR3 is TGTGCCAGCAGTTTATCGGCGGGAATCTCCTATTCCTACACCTTC.

The V gene is TRBV29-1, the J gene TRBJ1-1, with D uncertain. This CDR3 is built from 8 residues. Germline-derived CDR1 and CDR2 are SQVTM and ANQGSEA. Trimming removed 7 bases at V and 7 bases at J, with 4 bases between. CDR3 sequence: CSADEAFF. The CDR3 nucleotides are TGCAGCGCCGATGAAGCTTTCTTT.

V and J are TRBV30 and TRBJ2-3; D ambiguous. Germline V gives CDR1 GTSNPN, CDR2 SVGIG (reference sequence). The CDR3 has 13 amino acids. V was trimmed by 2 bases and J by 0 bases, leaving 6 bases between them. The CDR3 DNA is TGTGCCTGGAGTAAAGGCAGCACAGATACGCAGTATTTT. Its translation: CAWSKGSTDTQYF.

The chain carries TRBV5-4 and TRBJ2-1, with 11 bases that match TRBD2. Germline V CDR1 and CDR2: SGHNT, YYREEE (reference sequence). The CDR3 has 16 amino acids. With V trimmed by 2 bases and J by 8 bases, 9 bases remained unmatched. In DNA form, the CDR3 reads TGTGCCAGCAGCTTTAGTACCACTAGCGGGAGAGATGAGCAGTTCTTC. This encodes CASSFSTTSGRDEQFF.

The chain links TRBV30 to TRBJ1-6; D is possibly TRBD1 (5 bases). The CDR3 has 13 residues. Germline V gives CDR1 GTSNPN, CDR2 SVGIG (reference sequence). The CDR3 loop is CAGKPGSGSPLHF. DNA of the CDR3: TGTGCTGGCAAACCAGGGAGTGGTTCACCCCTCCACTTT.

This rearrangement joins TRBV7-3 to TRBJ2-2; possible D gene TRBD1, 7 bases. This CDR3 region has 15 residues. With 8 bases removed from V and 5 bases from J, the gap between germline ends came to 18 bases. Per germline, CDR1 SGHTA and CDR2 FQGTGA. The CDR3 here is CASSHGGGGTGELFF. Here the CDR3 DNA reads TGTGCCAGCTCCCACGGAGGGGGCGGAACCGGGGAGCTGTTTTTT.

The gene calls are TRBV23-1 and TRBJ2-1, with 7 bases lining up with TRBD1. TRBV23-1 is an ORF, with its function uncertain. The length of the CDR3 is 15 residues. With V trimmed by 0 bases and J by 9 bases, 8 bases remained unmatched. CDR3 sequence: CASSQSGTDQTEQFF. The CDR3 coding sequence is TGCGCCAGCAGTCAATCTGGGACAGATCAGACTGAGCAGTTCTTC.

The chain joins TRBV9 to TRBJ2-7, with a possible D match to TRBD2 (6 bases). V lost 0 bases to trimming and J lost 10 bases, with 11 bases between them. This CDR3 is built from 12 residues. From germline, CDR1 is SGDLS and CDR2 YYNGEE. The CDR3 DNA reads TGTGCCAGCAGCGTAGTTGGGGGGATCCAGTACTTC. This codes for CASSVVGGIQYF.

V usage is TRBV5-1 and J usage is TRBJ2-6; D unresolved. The ends were cut back, 0 bases at V and 0 bases at J, with 7 bases in the middle. The germline V gene has CDR1 SGHRS and CDR2 YFSETQ. This CDR3 spans 16 amino acids. The CDR3 protein is CASSLEFLSGANVLTF. The CDR3 DNA reads as TGCGCCAGCAGCTTGGAATTTCTCTCTGGGGCCAACGTCCTGACTTTC.

The chain uses TRBV5-1 and TRBJ2-7; tentatively, D is TRBD1 (5 bases). Trimming pared 0 bases from V and 0 bases from J, leaving 10 bases between. This CDR3 contains 15 residues. CDR1 is SGHRS, CDR2 YFSETQ, per germline. The chain's CDR3 is CASSLEGLGSYEQYF. CDR3 DNA: TGCGCCAGCAGCTTGGAGGGGCTGGGCTCCTACGAGCAGTACTTC.

V gene TRBV13 combines with J gene TRBJ2-1; TRBD1 agrees at 8 bases. Losses at the gene ends were 3 bases for V and 7 bases for J; bases not matched to a gene: 14. CDR1 PRHDT and CDR2 FYEKMQ come from the germline V gene (reference sequence). CDR3 length equals 17 residues. CDR3 in amino acids: CASSFWTGQGRHNEQFF. For the CDR3, the DNA is TGTGCCAGCAGCTTCTGGACAGGACAGGGAAGGCATAATGAGCAGTTCTTC.

The chain is built from TRBV7-9 and TRBJ1-2; D possibly corresponds to TRBD1 (6 bases). The CDR3 length is 14 residues. CDR1 and CDR2 from the germline V gene are SEHNR and FQNEAQ (reference sequence). V was shortened by 4 bases and J by 4 bases, with 13 bases between the two germline ends. CDR3 sequence: CASSSGQMSYGYTF. In DNA form, the CDR3 reads TGTGCCAGCAGCTCCGGACAGATGAGCTATGGCTACACCTTC.

V is TRBV4-1 and J is TRBJ2-2; 11 bases line up with TRBD2. Germline V lookup: CDR1 MGHRA, CDR2 YSYEKL. This CDR3 is 18 amino acids long. Trimming at V came to 0 bases and at J to 5 bases, leaving 8 bases not matched to a gene. CDR3 nucleotides: TGCGCCAGCAGCCAAGATTTTGTAACTAGCGGGAGAACCGGGGAGCTGTTTTTT. Translation: CASSQDFVTSGRTGELFF.

This rearrangement joins TRBV29-1 to TRBJ2-5; TRBD2 is a possible D gene (5 bases). The CDR3 length is 15 residues. The V end lost 0 bases, the J end lost 0 bases, and 11 bases lay between the germline ends. Looked up from germline, CDR1 is SQVTM and CDR2 is ANQGSEA. Written as DNA, the CDR3 is TGCAGCGTTGAAGACGGGAACACGTACCAAGAGACCCAGTACTTC. Amino acids: CSVEDGNTYQETQYF.

The rearrangement joins TRBV30 to TRBJ2-1; D may be TRBD1 (5 bases). Germline V gene lookup returns CDR1 GTSNPN and CDR2 SVGIG (reference sequence). V was shortened by 3 bases and J by 7 bases, with 13 bases between the two germline ends. CDR3 size: 13 residues. CDR3 DNA sequence: TGTGCCTGGAGCCCTCCCTCAGGGAATGAGCAGTTCTTC. Translating gives CAWSPPSGNEQFF.

The genes are TRBV25-1 and TRBJ2-7, with D perhaps given as TRBD1 or TRBD2 (5 bases each). In germline, CDR1 is MGHDK, CDR2 SYGVNS. This CDR3 region has 15 residues. Deletions cut 5 bases from V and 7 bases from J, with 21 bases between. CDR3: CASSLGTHSGEEQYF. The CDR3 DNA reads as TGTGCCAGCAGTTTGGGGACCCACTCTGGAGAGGAGCAGTACTTC.

The table lists this clone with a few counts. The V and J genes are TRBV2 and TRBJ2-1; D may be TRBD1 (5 bases). Trimming removed 4 bases at V and 0 bases at J, with 13 bases between. CDR1 is SNHLY, CDR2 FYNNEI, per germline. The CDR3 extends over 16 amino acids. The CDR3 DNA reads TGTGCCAGCAGTGGGACGGAAGACAGCTCCTACAATGAGCAGTTCTTC. It translates to CASSGTEDSSYNEQFF.

The V call is TRBV6-5, the J call TRBJ2-3, with D perhaps given as TRBD1 or TRBD2 (5 bases each). The V gene lost 1 base and the J gene lost 2 bases, with 7 bases spanning the gap. The CDR3 runs to 14 residues. The V gene's germline CDR1 is MNHEY and CDR2 SVGAGI. CDR3 coding DNA: TGTGCCAGCAGTTACTTCGGGGCCACAGATACGCAGTATTTT. It codes for CASSYFGATDTQYF.

The chain recombines TRBV7-2 with TRBJ2-7; D possibly matches TRBD1 or TRBD2 (5 bases each). This CDR3 is built from 13 residues. Trimming took 3 bases from V and 6 from J, leaving 12 bases between them. Germline V lookup: CDR1 SGHTA, CDR2 FQGNSA. CDR3 sequence (DNA): TGTGCCAGCAGCTTTTTTAGAGGGGCCGAGCAGTACTTC. This encodes CASSFFRGAEQYF.

The V and J genes are TRBV11-2 and TRBJ2-3; D is uncertain. The CDR3 extends over 13 amino acids. The V gene's germline CDR1 is SGHAT and CDR2 FQNNGV. Trimming removed 1 base from V and 3 bases from J, with 5 bases in between. CDR3 DNA sequence: TGTGCCAGCAGCTTAGTTCCTACAGATACGCAGTATTTT. This gives the protein CASSLVPTDTQYF.

This chain joins TRBV7-8 and TRBJ1-5; no firm D call. Trimming removed 1 base from V and 3 bases from J, with 7 bases in between. This CDR3 contains 14 residues. Germline V gene sequence: CDR1 SGHVS, CDR2 FQNEAQ. The CDR3 loop is CASSLGAINQPQHF. For the CDR3, the DNA is TGTGCCAGCAGCTTAGGGGCAATCAATCAGCCCCAGCATTTT.

A few counts support this clone. The chain has TRBV5-1 and TRBJ1-1; TRBD1 matches at 9 bases. The CDR3 extends over 13 amino acids. CDR1 and CDR2 from the germline V gene are SGHRS and YFSETQ. J gave up 3 bases and V 7 bases, and 4 bases lay outside the gene matches. As DNA, the CDR3 is TGCGCCAGCGGGTGGACAGGGGACACTGAAGCTTTCTTT. This sequence encodes CASGWTGDTEAFF.

This clone was observed once. The chain is built from TRBV6-5 and TRBJ1-4; no definite D call. The CDR3 runs to 14 residues. Germline values: CDR1 MNHEY, CDR2 SVGAGI. V gave up 0 bases and J gave up 8 bases, with 10 bases separating them. The CDR3 region is CASSYSALREKLFF. The CDR3 region has the DNA TGTGCCAGCAGTTACTCTGCGTTAAGGGAAAAACTGTTTTTT.